This record covers a single T cell receptor (beta chain). Germline CDR1 MGHRA, CDR2 YSYEKL. This CDR3 is built from 17 residues. V was clipped by 0 bases and J by 4 bases, with 19 bases between them. This record comes from a study of PD-1 blockade in mismatch repair-deficient tumors. Sequencing was performed with immunoSEQ multiplex PCR; in TCRdb, only in-frame clones are kept and a portion is missing. The sample holds approximately 100,000 clones, over 65% seen once. The sequencing here drew on peripheral blood, taken about 33 weeks after starting pembrolizumab. The sequence was collected from an adult with mismatch repair-deficient cancer. The J gene is TRBJ2-7, the V gene TRBV4-1; D possibly corresponds to TRBD1 (5 bases). The CDR3 DNA reads as TGCGCCAGCAGCCAAGATATAGGGCAGGGCGCCCCATACGAGCAGTACGTC. It yields the protein CASSQDIGQGAPYEQYV.